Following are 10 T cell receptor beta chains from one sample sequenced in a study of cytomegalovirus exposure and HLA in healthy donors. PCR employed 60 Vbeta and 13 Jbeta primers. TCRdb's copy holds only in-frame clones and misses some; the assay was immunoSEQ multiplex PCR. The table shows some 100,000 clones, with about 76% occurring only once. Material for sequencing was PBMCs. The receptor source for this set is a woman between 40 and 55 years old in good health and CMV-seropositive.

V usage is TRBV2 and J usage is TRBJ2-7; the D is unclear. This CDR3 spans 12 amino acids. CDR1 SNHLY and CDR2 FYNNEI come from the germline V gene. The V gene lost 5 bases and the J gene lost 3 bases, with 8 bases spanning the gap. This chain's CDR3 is CASSLEFYEQYF. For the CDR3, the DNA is TGTGCCAGCAGTCTAGAATTCTACGAGCAGTACTTC.

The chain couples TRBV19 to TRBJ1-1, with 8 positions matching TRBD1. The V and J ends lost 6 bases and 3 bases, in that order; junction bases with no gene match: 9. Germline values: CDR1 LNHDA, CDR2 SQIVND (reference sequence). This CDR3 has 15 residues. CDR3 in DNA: TGTGCCAGTAGCCGACGACAGGGGATCTACACTGAAGCTTTCTTT. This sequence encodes CASSRRQGIYTEAFF.

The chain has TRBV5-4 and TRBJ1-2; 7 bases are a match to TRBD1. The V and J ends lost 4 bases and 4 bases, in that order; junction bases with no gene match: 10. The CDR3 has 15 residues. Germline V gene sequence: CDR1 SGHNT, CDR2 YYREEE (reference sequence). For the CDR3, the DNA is TGTGCCAGCAGCGCGGGGACAGACCGCTTCTATGGCTACACCTTC. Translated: CASSAGTDRFYGYTF.

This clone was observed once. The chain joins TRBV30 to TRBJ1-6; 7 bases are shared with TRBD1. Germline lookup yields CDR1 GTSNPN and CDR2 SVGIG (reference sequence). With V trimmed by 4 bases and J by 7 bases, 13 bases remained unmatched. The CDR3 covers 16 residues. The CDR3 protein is CAWKRLRTGTNSPLHF. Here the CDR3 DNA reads TGTGCCTGGAAGAGACTCCGGACAGGCACGAATTCACCCCTCCACTTT.

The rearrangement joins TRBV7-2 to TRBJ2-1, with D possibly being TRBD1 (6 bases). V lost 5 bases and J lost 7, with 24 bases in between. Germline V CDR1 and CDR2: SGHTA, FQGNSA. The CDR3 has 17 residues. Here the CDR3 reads CASSQGFGLSLENEQFF. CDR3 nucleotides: TGTGCCAGCAGCCAGGGGTTCGGCCTTTCCCTCGAGAATGAGCAGTTCTTC. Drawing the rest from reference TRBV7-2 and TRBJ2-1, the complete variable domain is GAGVSQSPSNKVTEKGKDVELRCDPISGHTALYWYRQSLGQGLEFLIYFQGNSAPDKSGLPSDRFSAERTGGSVSTLTIQRTQQEDSAVYLCASSQGFGLSLENEQFFGPGTRLTVL.

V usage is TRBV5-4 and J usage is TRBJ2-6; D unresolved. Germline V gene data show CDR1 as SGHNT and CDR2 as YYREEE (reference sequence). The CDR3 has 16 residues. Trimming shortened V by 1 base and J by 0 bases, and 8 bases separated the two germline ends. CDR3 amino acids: CASSLPGFSGANVLTF. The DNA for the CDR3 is TGTGCCAGCAGCTTGCCGGGTTTCTCTGGGGCCAACGTCCTGACTTTC. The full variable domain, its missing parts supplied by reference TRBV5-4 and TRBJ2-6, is ETGVTQSPTHLIKTRGQQVTLRCSSQSGHNTVSWYQQALGQGPQFIFQYYREEENGRGNFPPRFSGLQFPNYSSELNVNALELDDSALYLCASSLPGFSGANVLTFGAGSRLTVL.

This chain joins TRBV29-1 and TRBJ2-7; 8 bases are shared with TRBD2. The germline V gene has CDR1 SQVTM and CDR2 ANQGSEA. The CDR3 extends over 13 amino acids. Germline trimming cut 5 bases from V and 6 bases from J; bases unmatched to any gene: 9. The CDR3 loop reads CSVWTSLTSEQYF. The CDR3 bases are TGCAGCGTTTGGACTAGCCTCACGTCCGAGCAGTACTTC.

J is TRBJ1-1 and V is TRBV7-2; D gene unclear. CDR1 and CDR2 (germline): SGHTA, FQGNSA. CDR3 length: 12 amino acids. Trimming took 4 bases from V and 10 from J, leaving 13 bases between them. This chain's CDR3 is CASSSSLGSAFF. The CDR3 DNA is TGTGCCAGCAGCTCAAGCCTCGGTTCAGCTTTCTTT.

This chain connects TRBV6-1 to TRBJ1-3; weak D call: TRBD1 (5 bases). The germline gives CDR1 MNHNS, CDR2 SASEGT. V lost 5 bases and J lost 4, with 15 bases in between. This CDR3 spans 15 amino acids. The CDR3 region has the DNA TGTGCCAGCAGTCATAGGGGATTGGGAGGAAACACCATATATTTT. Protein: CASSHRGLGGNTIYF.

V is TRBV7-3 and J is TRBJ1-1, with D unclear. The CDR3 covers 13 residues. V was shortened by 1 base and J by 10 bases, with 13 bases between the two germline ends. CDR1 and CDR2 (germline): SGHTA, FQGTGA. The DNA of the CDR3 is TGTGCCAGCAGCTTAAAAACACCTCATGGAGCTTTCTTT. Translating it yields CASSLKTPHGAFF.